This T cell receptor (beta chain) was sequenced in a study of blood T cell repertoires in COVID-19. On the study more broadly: Material from acute and convalescent COVID-19 was sourced from the United States, Italy and Spain.

As handled by the study authors: Quantification of nucleated cells was approximated via reference gene primer amplification. Here immunoSEQ multiplex PCR was the method, and the copy in TCRdb shows in-frame clones only, minus some. V, J and clone size were drawn from that table, and D and trimming were deduced from the DNA. The data hold 90,000 to 120,000 clones, with about four fifths observed a single time. CDR3 length equals 15 residues. Trimming took 3 bases from V and 5 from J; bases not matched to a gene: 6. Germline lookup yields CDR1 LNHDA and CDR2 SQIVND (reference sequence). The chain employs TRBV19 and TRBJ2-1, with 8 bases fitting TRBD2. Sequenced sample: peripheral blood. The TCR comes from a human donor in a cohort sampled during active COVID-19. The CDR3 loop reads CASSMPGLGDNEQFF. The CDR3 DNA sequence: TGTGCCAGTAGTATGCCGGGACTAGGAGACAATGAGCAGTTCTTC.